This T cell receptor (beta chain) was captured in a study of blood T cells in healthy people across ages. This clonotype showed up just a few times. A second 7 to 11 cycle PCR used barcoded and J-beta primers. Each CDR3 protein is one row after TCRdb ran MiXCR on the 5' RACE reads. The table records 760,000 or so distinct CDR3 sequences, around 25% of them present only once. Germline V gives CDR1 SQVTM, CDR2 ANQGSEA. The CDR3 totals 16 residues. The J segment lost 2 bases and the V segment lost 2 bases, leaving 8 bases of the junction unmatched. The same sample was also studied in work on T cells of mothers and their children. In that study: Three healthy Caucasian mothers gave samples, and so did their six children.

This chain uses TRBV29-1 with TRBJ2-2; TRBD2 matches at 7 bases. This clonotype was obtained from a boy younger than 18 in good health. Sequencing used blood. Here the CDR3 reads CSVEMVGRRNTGELFF. In DNA form, the CDR3 reads TGCAGCGTTGAAATGGTCGGGAGGCGCAACACCGGGGAGCTGTTTTTT.